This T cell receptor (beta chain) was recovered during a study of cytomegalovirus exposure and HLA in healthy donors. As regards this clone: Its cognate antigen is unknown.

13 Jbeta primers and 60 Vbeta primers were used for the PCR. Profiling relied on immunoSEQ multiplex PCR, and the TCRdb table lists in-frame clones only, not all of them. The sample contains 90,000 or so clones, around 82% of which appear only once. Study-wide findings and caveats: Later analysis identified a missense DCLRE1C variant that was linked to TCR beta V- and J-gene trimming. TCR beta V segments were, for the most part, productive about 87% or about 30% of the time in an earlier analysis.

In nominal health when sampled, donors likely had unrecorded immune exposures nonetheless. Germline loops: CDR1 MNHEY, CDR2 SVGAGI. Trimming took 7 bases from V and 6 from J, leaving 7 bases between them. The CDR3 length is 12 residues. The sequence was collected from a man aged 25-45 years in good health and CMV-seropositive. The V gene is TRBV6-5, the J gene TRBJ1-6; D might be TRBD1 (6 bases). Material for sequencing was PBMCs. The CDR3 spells CASTRGNSPLHF. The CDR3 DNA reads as TGTGCCAGCACCAGGGGTAATTCACCCCTCCACTTT.